Listed here is a single T cell receptor (beta chain). Its antigen remains unknown. This library used around 0.4 ug RNA and molecular barcoded adaptors spanning alpha/delta and beta/gamma chains. MiXCR, applied by TCRdb to the reads, yields one record per CDR3 protein. The data show 40,000 to 50,000 distinct CDR3 sequences, over 10% seen once. These data originate in a study of read filtering for tumor transcriptome and immune sequencing. At the level of the study: IR-seq gave about 3.5 to 11 million TCR reads per sample; RNA-seq gave roughly 75 to 1,300.

Overall study results and limits: Without single-read clonotypes, shared clonotype proportions correlated more between IR-seq and RNA-seq. Even smaller IR-seq throughput identified most shared clonotypes. Around 82% of IR-seq clonotypes had a single read, yet these held approximately 4% of reads.

Sequencing was performed on a population of CD138-negative cells sorted from bone marrow. This clonotype was sampled from a donor aged 40 or older with multiple myeloma.

CDR3 loop: CASSVGLAANTGELFF. The CDR3 coding sequence is TGTGCCAGCAGCGTAGGCCTAGCGGCGAACACCGGGGAGCTGTTTTTT. The chain joins TRBV9 to TRBJ2-2; 7 nucleotides line up with TRBD2. CDR3 length equals 16 residues. Per germline, CDR1 SGDLS and CDR2 YYNGEE. The V gene end was trimmed by 0 bases and the J gene end by 0 bases; junction bases not matched to a gene: 2. Supplemented by reference TRBV9 and TRBJ2-2, the full variable domain reads DSGVTQTPKHLITATGQRVTLRCSPRSGDLSVYWYQQSLDQGLQFLIQYYNGEERAKGNILERFSAQQFPDLHSELNLSSLELGDSALYFCASSVGLAANTGELFFGEGSRLTVL.